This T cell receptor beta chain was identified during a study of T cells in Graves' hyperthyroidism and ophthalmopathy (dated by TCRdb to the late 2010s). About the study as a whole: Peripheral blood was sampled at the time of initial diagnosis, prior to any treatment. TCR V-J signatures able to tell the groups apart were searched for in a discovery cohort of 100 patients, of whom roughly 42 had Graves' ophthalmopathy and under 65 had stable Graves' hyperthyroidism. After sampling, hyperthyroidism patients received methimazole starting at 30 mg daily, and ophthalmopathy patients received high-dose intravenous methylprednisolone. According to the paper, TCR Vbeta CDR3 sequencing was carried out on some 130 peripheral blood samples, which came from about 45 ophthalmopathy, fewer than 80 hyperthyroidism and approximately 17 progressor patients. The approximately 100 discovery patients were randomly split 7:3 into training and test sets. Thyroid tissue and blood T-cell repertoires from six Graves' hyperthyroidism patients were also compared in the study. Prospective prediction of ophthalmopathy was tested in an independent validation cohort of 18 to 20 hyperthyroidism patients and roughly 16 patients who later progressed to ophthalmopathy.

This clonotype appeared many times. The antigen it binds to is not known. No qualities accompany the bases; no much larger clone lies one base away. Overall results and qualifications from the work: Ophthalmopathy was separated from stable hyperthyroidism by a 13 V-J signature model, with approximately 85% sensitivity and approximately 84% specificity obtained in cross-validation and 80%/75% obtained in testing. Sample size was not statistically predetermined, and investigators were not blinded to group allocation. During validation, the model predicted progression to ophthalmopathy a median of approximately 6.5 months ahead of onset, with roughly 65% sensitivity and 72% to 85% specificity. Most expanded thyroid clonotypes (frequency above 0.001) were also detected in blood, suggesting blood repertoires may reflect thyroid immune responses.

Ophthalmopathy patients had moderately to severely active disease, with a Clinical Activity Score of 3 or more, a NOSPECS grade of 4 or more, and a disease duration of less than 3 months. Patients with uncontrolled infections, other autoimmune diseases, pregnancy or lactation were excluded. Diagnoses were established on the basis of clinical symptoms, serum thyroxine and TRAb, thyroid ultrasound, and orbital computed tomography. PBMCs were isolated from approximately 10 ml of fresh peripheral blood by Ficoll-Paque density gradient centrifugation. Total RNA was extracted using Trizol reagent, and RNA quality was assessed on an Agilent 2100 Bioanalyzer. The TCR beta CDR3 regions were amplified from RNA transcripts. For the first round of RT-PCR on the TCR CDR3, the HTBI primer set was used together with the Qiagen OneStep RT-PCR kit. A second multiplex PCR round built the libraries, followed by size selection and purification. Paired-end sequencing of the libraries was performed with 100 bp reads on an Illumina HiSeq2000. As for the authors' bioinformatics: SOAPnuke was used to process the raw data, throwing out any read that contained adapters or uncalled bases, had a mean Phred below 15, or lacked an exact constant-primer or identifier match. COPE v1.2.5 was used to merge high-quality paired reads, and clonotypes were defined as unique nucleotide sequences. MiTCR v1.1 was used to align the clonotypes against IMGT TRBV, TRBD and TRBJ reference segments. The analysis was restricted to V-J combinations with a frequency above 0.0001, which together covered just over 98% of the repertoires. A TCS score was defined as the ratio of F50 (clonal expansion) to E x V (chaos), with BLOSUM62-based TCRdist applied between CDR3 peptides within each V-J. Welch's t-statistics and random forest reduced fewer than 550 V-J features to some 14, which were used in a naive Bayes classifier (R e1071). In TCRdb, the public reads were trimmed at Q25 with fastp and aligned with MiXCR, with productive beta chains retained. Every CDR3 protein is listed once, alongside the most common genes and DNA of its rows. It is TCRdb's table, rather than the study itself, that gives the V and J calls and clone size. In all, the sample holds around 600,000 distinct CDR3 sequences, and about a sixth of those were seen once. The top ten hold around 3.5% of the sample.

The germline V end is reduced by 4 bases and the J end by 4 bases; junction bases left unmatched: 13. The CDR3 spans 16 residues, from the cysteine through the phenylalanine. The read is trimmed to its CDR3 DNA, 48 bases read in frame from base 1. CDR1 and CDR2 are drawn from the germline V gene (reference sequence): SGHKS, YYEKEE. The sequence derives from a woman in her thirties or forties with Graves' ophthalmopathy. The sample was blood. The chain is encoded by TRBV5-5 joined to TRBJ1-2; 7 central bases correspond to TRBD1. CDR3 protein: CASSLTGTAPGYGYTF. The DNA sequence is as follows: TGTGCCAGCAGCCTGACCGGGACAGCCCCTGGCTATGGCTACACCTTC.